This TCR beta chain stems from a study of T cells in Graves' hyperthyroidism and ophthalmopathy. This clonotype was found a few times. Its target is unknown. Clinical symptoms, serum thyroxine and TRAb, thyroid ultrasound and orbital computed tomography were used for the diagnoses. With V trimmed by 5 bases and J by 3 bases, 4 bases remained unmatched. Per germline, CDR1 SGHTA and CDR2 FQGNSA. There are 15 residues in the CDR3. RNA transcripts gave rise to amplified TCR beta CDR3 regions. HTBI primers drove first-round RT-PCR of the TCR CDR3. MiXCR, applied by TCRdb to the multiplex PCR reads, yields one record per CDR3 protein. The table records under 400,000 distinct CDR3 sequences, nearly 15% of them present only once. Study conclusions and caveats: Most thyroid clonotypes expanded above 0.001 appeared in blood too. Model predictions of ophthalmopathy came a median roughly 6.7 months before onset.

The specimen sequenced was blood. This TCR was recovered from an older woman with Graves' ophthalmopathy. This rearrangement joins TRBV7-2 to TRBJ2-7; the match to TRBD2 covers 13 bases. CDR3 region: CASSQGTSGIYEQYF. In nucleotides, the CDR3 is TGTGCCAGCAGCCAGGGGACTAGCGGGATCTACGAGCAGTACTTC.